The 27 T cell receptor beta chains reported below all come from one sample, sequenced in a study of cytomegalovirus exposure and HLA in healthy donors. PCR amplification relied on 60 Vbeta primers (plus 13 Jbeta primers). Generated by immunoSEQ multiplex PCR, the TCRdb table keeps only in-frame clones and is missing some. The profile shows fewer than 200,000 clones, approximately 77% of them singletons. Sequences were obtained from PBMCs. These receptors were obtained from a man aged 30-40 years in good health and CMV-seropositive.

The chain carries TRBV19 and TRBJ2-4, with a tentative D call TRBD1 (6 bases). The germline V gene encodes CDR1 LNHDA and CDR2 SQIVND (reference sequence). V lost 8 bases and J 1 base, leaving 12 bases between the germline ends. CDR3 size: 14 residues. The CDR3 DNA reads TGTGCCAGTGTTTTCCAGGGGGCCAAAAACATTCAGTACTTC. Encoded protein: CASVFQGAKNIQYF.

The rearrangement joins TRBV4-1 to TRBJ2-5; 12 positions match TRBD2. This CDR3 is 17 amino acids long. J lost 1 base, V lost 4 bases, and 7 bases had no gene match. Germline CDR1 MGHRA, CDR2 YSYEKL. The CDR3 is CASSLVGLAGFQETQYF. CDR3 in DNA: TGCGCCAGCAGCCTCGTAGGACTAGCGGGGTTCCAAGAGACCCAGTACTTC.

The V gene is TRBV6-4, the J gene TRBJ2-3; 10 positions agree with TRBD2. The CDR3 contains 15 residues. Per germline, CDR1 MRHNA and CDR2 SNTAGT. V lost 4 bases and J lost 0; bases outside the gene matches: 1. The CDR3 protein is CASSASGGSTDTQYF. DNA of the CDR3: TGTGCCAGCAGTGCTAGCGGGGGAAGCACAGATACGCAGTATTTT.

This sequence joins TRBV7-9 and TRBJ2-1; D remains ambiguous. The CDR3 is 15 residues long. CDR1 is SEHNR and CDR2 is FQNEAQ in the germline V gene (reference sequence). Trimming removed 1 base from V and 8 bases from J, with 15 bases in between. The CDR3 loop is CASSLGGDKIDEQFF. The CDR3 coding sequence is TGTGCCAGCAGCTTAGGTGGCGACAAGATCGATGAGCAGTTCTTC.

This clone was observed a handful of times. The V gene is TRBV15, the J gene TRBJ2-7; 8 positions agree with TRBD1. V trimming: 8 bases; J trimming: 4 bases; junction bases outside the gene matches: 7. The CDR3 extends over 13 amino acids. Germline loops: CDR1 LNHNV, CDR2 YYDKDF (reference sequence). The CDR3 loop reads CATATGVNYEQYF. The CDR3 DNA reads as TGTGCCACCGCGACAGGGGTGAATTACGAGCAGTACTTC.

This clone was observed once. The chain's CDR3 is CASSRTSADTQYF. In DNA, the CDR3 is TGTGCCAGCAGTCGGACTAGCGCAGATACGCAGTATTTT. The rearrangement links TRBV6-5 to TRBJ2-3; 9 bases agree with TRBD2. Germline lookup yields CDR1 MNHEY and CDR2 SVGAGI. V lost 5 bases to trimming and J lost 4 bases; unmatched junction nucleotides: 1. The CDR3 totals 13 residues.

This clone was recorded a few times. CDR3: CASSARRVGMDTQYF. The CDR3 DNA reads TGTGCCAGTAGTGCTCGCAGGGTGGGAATGGATACGCAGTATTTT. This sequence joins TRBV19 and TRBJ2-3, with a tentative D call TRBD1 (5 bases). The germline gives CDR1 LNHDA, CDR2 SQIVND (reference sequence). V lost 5 bases and J 6 bases, leaving 18 bases between the germline ends. The length of the CDR3 is 15 residues.

The gene calls are TRBV4-1 and TRBJ1-4; 8 bases agree with TRBD1. CDR3 length: 14 amino acids. V trimming: 2 bases; J trimming: 8 bases; junction bases outside the gene matches: 4. Germline V gene sequence: CDR1 MGHRA, CDR2 YSYEKL. The CDR3 nucleotides read TGCGCCAGCAGCCAACAGGGGGCTTGGGAAAAACTGTTTTTT. Its translation is CASSQQGAWEKLFF.

The chain recombines TRBV5-1 with TRBJ1-1; TRBD1 aligns across 9 bases. The germline gives CDR1 SGHRS, CDR2 YFSETQ. With 4 bases clipped from V and 1 base from J, the junction kept 5 bases outside the gene matches. The CDR3 contains 15 residues. This CDR3 is CASSTVGQGNTEAFF. CDR3 in DNA: TGCGCCAGCAGCACGGTGGGACAGGGGAACACTGAAGCTTTCTTT.

J is TRBJ1-6 and V is TRBV11-2, with TRBD1 matching 8 bases. Germline V lookup: CDR1 SGHAT, CDR2 FQNNGV. Trimming cost V 7 bases and J 6 bases; bases outside gene matches: 8. The length of the CDR3 is 15 residues. CDR3 residues: CASTPGQGINSPLHF. The CDR3 DNA is TGTGCCAGCACCCCCGGACAGGGAATTAATTCACCCCTCCACTTT.

The chain combines TRBV10-2 with TRBJ2-4; maybe TRBD2 (6 bases). The CDR3 spans 15 residues. Germline V gene lookup returns CDR1 WSHSY and CDR2 SAAADI. Trimming shortened V by 0 bases and J by 1 base, and 7 bases separated the two germline ends. As DNA, the CDR3 is TGCGCCAGCAGTGAGTCTGGGGGGGCCAAAAACATTCAGTACTTC. This sequence encodes CASSESGGAKNIQYF.

The chain couples TRBV11-2 to TRBJ2-7; possible D gene TRBD2, 6 bases. This CDR3 has 14 residues. V lost 6 bases, J lost 6 bases, and 18 bases lay in between. Germline lookup yields CDR1 SGHAT and CDR2 FQNNGV. The CDR3 spells CASRSPAHGGEQYF. CDR3 nucleotides: TGTGCCAGCAGGTCGCCGGCCCACGGGGGCGAGCAGTACTTC.

CDR3 nucleotides: TGTGCCAGCAGCCCGATGGGACTAGAATCCTCCTACGAGCAGTACTTC. Amino acid sequence: CASSPMGLESSYEQYF. The V gene is TRBV5-6, the J gene TRBJ2-7; 8 nucleotides agree with TRBD2. V was clipped by 4 bases and J by 0 bases; unmatched bases: 9. Germline loops: CDR1 SGHDT, CDR2 YYEEEE. The CDR3 has 16 residues.

This clone was counted between two and nine times. This chain uses TRBV6-1 with TRBJ2-2, with 11 positions matching TRBD2. The CDR3 length is 15 residues. V dropped 6 bases and J dropped 4; count of bases not matched to a gene: 4. From germline, CDR1 is MNHNS and CDR2 SASEGT. The CDR3 DNA is TGTGCCAGCAGGTCACTAGCGGGGGTCACCGGGGAGCTGTTTTTT. Translating it yields CASRSLAGVTGELFF.

The chain carries TRBV6-5 and TRBJ2-7; D gene ambiguous. This CDR3 is built from 13 residues. The germline CDR1 and CDR2 sequences are MNHEY and SVGAGI. V lost 2 bases and J lost 0, with 5 bases in between. DNA of the CDR3: TGTGCCAGCAGTTACCAGTTCTCCTACGAGCAGTACTTC. As protein: CASSYQFSYEQYF.

V and J are TRBV2 and TRBJ2-7; 11 nucleotides align to TRBD1. V trimming: 2 bases; J trimming: 4 bases; junction bases outside the gene matches: 4. Germline assignment: CDR1 SNHLY and CDR2 FYNNEI. The CDR3 has 15 residues. CDR3 sequence (DNA): TGTGCCAGCAGTGAATGGGACAGGGGGTCTTACGAGCAGTACTTC. It specifies CASSEWDRGSYEQYF.

This clone was observed once. The chain is built from TRBV7-2 and TRBJ2-1; 8 bases are a match to TRBD2. Germline lookup yields CDR1 SGHTA and CDR2 FQGNSA. This CDR3 has 15 amino acids. Germline trimming cut 2 bases from V and 3 bases from J; bases unmatched to any gene: 3. CDR3 sequence (DNA): TGTGCCAGCAGCTTATTAGCGGGGTTCTACAATGAGCAGTTCTTC. Translated, it gives CASSLLAGFYNEQFF.

The CDR3 nucleotides read TGTGCCAGTTGCTCAAGAAAAACATCCTACGAGCAGTACTTC. It translates to CASCSRKTSYEQYF. The chain couples TRBV6-7 to TRBJ2-7; D gene unclear. TRBV6-7 counts as an open reading frame of uncertain function. Trimming shortened V by 9 bases and J by 1 base, and 16 bases separated the two germline ends. The CDR3 totals 14 residues.

The rearrangement joins TRBV27 to TRBJ2-7; 10 nucleotides line up with TRBD2. Germline lookup yields CDR1 MNHEY and CDR2 SMNVEV (reference sequence). V lost 6 bases to trimming and J lost 4 bases; unmatched junction nucleotides: 6. The CDR3 sequence is 14 residues long. The CDR3 loop reads CASRGSGGTYEQYF. The CDR3 DNA sequence: TGTGCCAGCAGAGGTAGCGGGGGGACTTACGAGCAGTACTTC.

This clone came up once. V usage is TRBV4-1 and J usage is TRBJ2-7; 9 bases are shared with TRBD1. The CDR3 has 17 residues. Losses at the gene ends were 3 bases for V and 0 bases for J; bases not matched to a gene: 9. CDR1 is MGHRA and CDR2 is YSYEKL in the germline V gene. The CDR3 loop reads CASSHGGQGGRSYEQYF. CDR3 coding DNA: TGCGCCAGCAGCCATGGGGGACAGGGTGGACGCTCCTACGAGCAGTACTTC.

This chain uses TRBV6-1 with TRBJ1-1; TRBD1 matches at 12 bases. Germline V gene data show CDR1 as MNHNS and CDR2 as SASEGT. This CDR3 region has 15 residues. V lost 8 bases and J lost 5; bases outside the gene matches: 9. CDR3 sequence reads: CASGAGTGGLTEAFF. CDR3 coding DNA: TGTGCCAGCGGAGCAGGGACAGGGGGCCTTACTGAAGCTTTCTTT.

The chain uses TRBV14 and TRBJ1-2; no clear D gene. The CDR3 has 13 residues. V was clipped by 1 base and J by 4 bases, with 7 bases between them. CDR1 SGHDN and CDR2 FVKESK come from the germline V gene. The CDR3 reads CASSQGQFYGYTF. In DNA form, the CDR3 reads TGTGCCAGCAGCCAAGGGCAGTTCTATGGCTACACCTTC. Together with reference TRBV14 and TRBJ1-2, the CDR3 gives the full variable domain: EAGVTQFPSHSVIEKGQTVTLRCDPISGHDNLYWYRRVMGKEIKFLLHFVKESKQDESGMPNNRFLAERTGGTYSTLKVQPAELEDSGVYFCASSQGQFYGYTFGSGTRLTVV.

The chain employs TRBV6-1 and TRBJ1-2; the match to TRBD1 covers 8 bases. The V and J ends lost 5 bases and 1 base, in that order; junction bases with no gene match: 6. This CDR3 spans 15 amino acids. Germline CDR1 reads MNHNS; CDR2 reads SASEGT. The CDR3 bases are TGTGCCAGCAGTACTGGGACAGGAAATAACTATGGCTACACCTTC. Amino acids: CASSTGTGNNYGYTF.

The chain joins TRBV4-1 to TRBJ2-7; D might be TRBD1 (6 bases). Looked up from germline, CDR1 is MGHRA and CDR2 is YSYEKL. V gave up 3 bases and J gave up 5 bases, with 20 bases separating them. This CDR3 contains 16 residues. The CDR3 protein is CASSHTDSQAPDEQYF. The CDR3 DNA reads TGCGCCAGCAGCCACACGGACAGCCAAGCACCTGACGAGCAGTACTTC.

CDR3 protein: CASSWGLAGAEEQYF. CDR3 in DNA: TGTGCCAGCAGCTGGGGACTAGCGGGGGCGGAGGAGCAGTACTTC. The J gene is TRBJ2-7, the V gene TRBV5-5; TRBD2 matches 14 bases. The germline V gene encodes CDR1 SGHKS and CDR2 YYEKEE (reference sequence). The CDR3 runs 15 residues. V was pared by 3 bases and J by 7 bases, with 6 bases of the junction left unmatched. Full variable domain (outside the CDR3, taken from reference TRBV5-5 and TRBJ2-7): DAGVTQSPTHLIKTRGQQVTLRCSPISGHKSVSWYQQVLGQGPQFIFQYYEKEERGRGNFPDRFSARQFPNYSSELNVNALLLGDSALYLCASSWGLAGAEEQYFGPGTRLTVT.

This CDR3 reads CASTHDRVDTEAFF. The CDR3, as DNA: TGTGCCAGCACTCATGACAGGGTAGATACTGAAGCTTTCTTT. The genes are TRBV2 and TRBJ1-1; 7 nucleotides match TRBD1. This CDR3 has 14 amino acids. V dropped 7 bases and J dropped 5; count of bases not matched to a gene: 10. The V gene's germline CDR1 is SNHLY and CDR2 FYNNEI.

The V gene is TRBV11-1, the J gene TRBJ1-1; possibly TRBD1 for D (5 bases). Germline lookup yields CDR1 SGHAT and CDR2 FQDESV (reference sequence). Trimming removed 3 bases at V and 0 bases at J, with 14 bases between. The CDR3 consists of 16 residues. CDR3 nucleotides: TGTGCCAGCAGCTTTGTCCCCAGGGCCATGAACACTGAAGCTTTCTTT. This sequence encodes CASSFVPRAMNTEAFF.